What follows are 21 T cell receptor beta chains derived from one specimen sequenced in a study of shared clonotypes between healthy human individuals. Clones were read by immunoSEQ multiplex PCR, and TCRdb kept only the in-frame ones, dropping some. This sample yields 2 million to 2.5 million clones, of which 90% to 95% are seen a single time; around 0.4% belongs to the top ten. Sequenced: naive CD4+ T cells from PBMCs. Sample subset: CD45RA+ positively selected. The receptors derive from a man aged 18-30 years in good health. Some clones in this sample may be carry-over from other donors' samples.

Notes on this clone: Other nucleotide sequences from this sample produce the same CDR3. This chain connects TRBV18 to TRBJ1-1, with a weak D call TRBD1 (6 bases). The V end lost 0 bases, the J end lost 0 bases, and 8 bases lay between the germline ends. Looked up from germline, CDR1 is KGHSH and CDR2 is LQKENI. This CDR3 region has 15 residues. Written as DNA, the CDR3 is TGTGCCAGCTCACCACCACAGGGTTTGAACACTGAAGCTTTCTTT. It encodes CASSPPQGLNTEAFF.

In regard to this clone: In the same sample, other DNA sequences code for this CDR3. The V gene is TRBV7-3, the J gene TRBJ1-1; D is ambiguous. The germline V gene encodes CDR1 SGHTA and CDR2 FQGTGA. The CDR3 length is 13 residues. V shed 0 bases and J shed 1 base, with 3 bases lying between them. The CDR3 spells CASSLTPNTEAFF. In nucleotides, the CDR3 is TGTGCCAGCAGCTTAACCCCGAACACTGAAGCTTTCTTT. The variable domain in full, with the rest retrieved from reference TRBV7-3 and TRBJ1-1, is GAGVSQTPSNKVTEKGKYVELRCDPISGHTALYWYRQSLGQGPEFLIYFQGTGAADDSGLPNDRFFAVRPEGSVSTLKIQRTERGDSAVYLCASSLTPNTEAFFGQGTRLTVV.

This chain's CDR3 is CASSQVALAGGSYNEQFF. The CDR3 coding sequence is TGTGCCAGCAGCCAAGTCGCCCTAGCGGGAGGAAGTTACAATGAGCAGTTCTTC. The genes are TRBV4-2 and TRBJ2-1; TRBD2 aligns across 11 bases. V shed 1 base and J 4 bases; nucleotides not matched to a gene: 9. The germline V gene encodes CDR1 LGHNA and CDR2 YNFKEQ. The CDR3 contains 18 residues.

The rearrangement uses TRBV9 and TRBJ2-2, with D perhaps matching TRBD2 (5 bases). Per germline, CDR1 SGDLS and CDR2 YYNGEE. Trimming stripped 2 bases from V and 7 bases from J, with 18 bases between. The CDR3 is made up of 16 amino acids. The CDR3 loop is CASSVTPQVAHGELFF. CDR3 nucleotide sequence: TGTGCCAGCAGCGTGACCCCCCAGGTAGCGCACGGGGAGCTGTTTTTT.

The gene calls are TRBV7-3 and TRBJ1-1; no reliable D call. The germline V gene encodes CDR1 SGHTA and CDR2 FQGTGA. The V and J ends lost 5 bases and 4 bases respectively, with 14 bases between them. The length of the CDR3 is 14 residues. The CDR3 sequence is CASSPGSWSTEAFF. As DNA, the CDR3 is TGTGCCAGCAGCCCAGGAAGTTGGTCCACTGAAGCTTTCTTT.

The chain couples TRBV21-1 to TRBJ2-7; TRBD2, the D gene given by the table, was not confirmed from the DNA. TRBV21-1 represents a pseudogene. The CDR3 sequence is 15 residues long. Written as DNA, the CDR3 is TGTGCCAGCAGCAAAAAAGGGCAGGGAGGCTACGAGCAGTACTTC. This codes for CASSKKGQGGYEQYF.

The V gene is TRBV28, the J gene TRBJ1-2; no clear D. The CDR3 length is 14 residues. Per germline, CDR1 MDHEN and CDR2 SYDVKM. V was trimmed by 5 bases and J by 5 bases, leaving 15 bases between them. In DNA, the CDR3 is TGTGCCAGCAGTCCAGGCACAGAGTGGTATGGCTACACCTTC. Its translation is CASSPGTEWYGYTF.

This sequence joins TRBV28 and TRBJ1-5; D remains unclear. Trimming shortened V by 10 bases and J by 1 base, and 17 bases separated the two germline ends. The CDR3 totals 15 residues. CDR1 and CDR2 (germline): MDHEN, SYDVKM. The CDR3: CATRELRGSNQPQHF. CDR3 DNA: TGTGCCACCCGGGAGTTACGGGGAAGCAATCAGCCCCAGCATTTT.

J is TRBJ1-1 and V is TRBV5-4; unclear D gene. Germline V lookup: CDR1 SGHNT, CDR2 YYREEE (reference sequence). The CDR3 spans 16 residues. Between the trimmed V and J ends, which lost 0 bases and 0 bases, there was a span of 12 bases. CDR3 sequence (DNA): TGTGCCAGCAGCTTGGTGGCGTCATCCTTGAACACTGAAGCTTTCTTT. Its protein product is CASSLVASSLNTEAFF.

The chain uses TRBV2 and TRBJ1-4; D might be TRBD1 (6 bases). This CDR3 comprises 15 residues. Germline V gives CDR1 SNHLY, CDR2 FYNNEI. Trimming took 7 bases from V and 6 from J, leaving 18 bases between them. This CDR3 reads CASMAGAFSDEKLFF. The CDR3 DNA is TGTGCCAGCATGGCGGGGGCGTTTTCTGATGAAAAACTGTTTTTT.

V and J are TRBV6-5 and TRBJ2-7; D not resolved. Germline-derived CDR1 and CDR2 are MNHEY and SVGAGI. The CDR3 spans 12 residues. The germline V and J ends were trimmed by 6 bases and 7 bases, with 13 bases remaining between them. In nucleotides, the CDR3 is TGTGCCAGCAGCCCACACCCGAGAGAGCAGTACTTC. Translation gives CASSPHPREQYF.

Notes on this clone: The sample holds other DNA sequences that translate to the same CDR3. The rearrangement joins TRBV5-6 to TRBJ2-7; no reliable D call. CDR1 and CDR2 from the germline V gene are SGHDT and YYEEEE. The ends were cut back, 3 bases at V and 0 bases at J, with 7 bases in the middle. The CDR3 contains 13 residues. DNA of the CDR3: TGTGCCAGCAGCTCGAGAAGCTCCTACGAGCAGTACTTC. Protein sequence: CASSSRSSYEQYF.

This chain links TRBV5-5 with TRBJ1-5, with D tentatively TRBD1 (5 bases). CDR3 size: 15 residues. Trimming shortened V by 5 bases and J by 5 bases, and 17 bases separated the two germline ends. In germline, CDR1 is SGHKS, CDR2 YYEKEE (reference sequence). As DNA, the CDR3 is TGTGCCAGCAGGGCCGGTACATCGGGGGATCAGCCCCAGCATTTT. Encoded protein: CASRAGTSGDQPQHF.

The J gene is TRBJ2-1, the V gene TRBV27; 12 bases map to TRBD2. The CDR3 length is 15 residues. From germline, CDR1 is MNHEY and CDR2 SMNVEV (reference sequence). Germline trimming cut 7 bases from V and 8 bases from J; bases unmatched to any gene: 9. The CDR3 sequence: CASNLAGGWGDEQFF. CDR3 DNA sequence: TGTGCCAGCAACCTAGCGGGAGGGTGGGGCGATGAGCAGTTCTTC.

The CDR3: CASGTSGRAPETQYF. CDR3 DNA sequence: TGTGCCAGTGGAACTAGCGGGAGGGCCCCAGAGACCCAGTACTTC. This chain uses TRBV19 with TRBJ2-5; TRBD2 agrees at 13 bases. CDR3 length equals 15 residues. CDR1 is LNHDA, CDR2 SQIVND, per germline (reference sequence). With 8 bases clipped from V and 4 bases from J, the junction kept 7 bases outside the gene matches. The whole variable domain, filled in from reference TRBV19 and TRBJ2-5, reads DGGITQSPKYLFRKEGQNVTLSCEQNLNHDAMYWYRQDPGQGLRLIYYSQIVNDFQKGDIAEGYSVSREKKESFPLTVTSAQKNPTAFYLCASGTSGRAPETQYFGPGTRLLVL.

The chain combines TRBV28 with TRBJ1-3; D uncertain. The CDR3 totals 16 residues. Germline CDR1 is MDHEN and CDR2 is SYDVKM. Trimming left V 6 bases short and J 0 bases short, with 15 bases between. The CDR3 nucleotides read TGTGCCAGCAGCTCTCCCGGGGAATACTCTGGAAACACCATATATTTT. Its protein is CASSSPGEYSGNTIYF.

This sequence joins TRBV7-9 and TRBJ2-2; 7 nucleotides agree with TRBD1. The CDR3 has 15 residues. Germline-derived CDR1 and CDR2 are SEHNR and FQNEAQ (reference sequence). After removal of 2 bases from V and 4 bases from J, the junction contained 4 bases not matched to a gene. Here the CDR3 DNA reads TGTGCCAGCAGCTTAACGTCAGGGGGCACCGGGGAGCTGTTTTTT. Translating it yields CASSLTSGGTGELFF.

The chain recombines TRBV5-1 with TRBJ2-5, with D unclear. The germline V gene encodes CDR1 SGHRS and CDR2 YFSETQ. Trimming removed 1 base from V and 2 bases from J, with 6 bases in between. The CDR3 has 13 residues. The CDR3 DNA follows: TGCGCCAGCAGCTTGTACCAACAAGAGACCCAGTACTTC. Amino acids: CASSLYQQETQYF.

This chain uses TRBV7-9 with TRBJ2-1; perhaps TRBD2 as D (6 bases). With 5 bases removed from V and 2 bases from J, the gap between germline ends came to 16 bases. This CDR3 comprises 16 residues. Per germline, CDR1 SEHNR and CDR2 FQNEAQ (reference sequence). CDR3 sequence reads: CASSPTKGRTYNEQFF. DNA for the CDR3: TGTGCCAGCAGCCCAACAAAGGGGAGGACCTACAATGAGCAGTTCTTC.

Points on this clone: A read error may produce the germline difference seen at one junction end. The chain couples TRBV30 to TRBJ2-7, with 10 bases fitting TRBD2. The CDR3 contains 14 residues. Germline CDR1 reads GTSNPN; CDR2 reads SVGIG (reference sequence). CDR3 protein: CAWSVAGGGYGQYF. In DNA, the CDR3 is TGTGCCTGGAGTGTAGCGGGAGGGGGATACGGGCAGTACTTC.

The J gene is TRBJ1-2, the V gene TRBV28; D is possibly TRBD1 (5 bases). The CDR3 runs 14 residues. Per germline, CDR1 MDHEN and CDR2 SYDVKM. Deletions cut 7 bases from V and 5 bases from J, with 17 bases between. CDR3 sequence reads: CASTVGDGSYGYTF. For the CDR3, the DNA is TGTGCCAGCACCGTTGGGGACGGGTCTTATGGCTACACCTTC.